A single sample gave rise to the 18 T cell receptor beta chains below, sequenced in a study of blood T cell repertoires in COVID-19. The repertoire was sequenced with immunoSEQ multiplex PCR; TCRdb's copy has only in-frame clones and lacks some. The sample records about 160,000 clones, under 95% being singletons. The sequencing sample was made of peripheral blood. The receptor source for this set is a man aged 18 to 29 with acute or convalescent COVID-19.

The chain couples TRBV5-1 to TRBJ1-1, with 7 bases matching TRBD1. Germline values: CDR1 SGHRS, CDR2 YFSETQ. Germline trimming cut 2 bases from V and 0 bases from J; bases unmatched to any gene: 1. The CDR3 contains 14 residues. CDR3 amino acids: CASSFTGVNTEAFF. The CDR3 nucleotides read TGCGCCAGCAGCTTTACAGGGGTGAACACTGAAGCTTTCTTT.

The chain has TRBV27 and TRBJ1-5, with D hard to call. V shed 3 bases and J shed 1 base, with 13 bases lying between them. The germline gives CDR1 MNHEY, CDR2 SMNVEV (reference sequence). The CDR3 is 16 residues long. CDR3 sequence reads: CASSFPVRKSNQPQHF. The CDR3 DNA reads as TGTGCCAGCAGTTTCCCGGTACGCAAAAGCAATCAGCCCCAGCATTTT.

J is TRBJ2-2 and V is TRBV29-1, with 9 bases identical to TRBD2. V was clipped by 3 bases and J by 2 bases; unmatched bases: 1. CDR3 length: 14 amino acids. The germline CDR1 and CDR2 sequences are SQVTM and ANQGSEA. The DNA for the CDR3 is TGCAGCGTTGAGGGGACTAGCAACACCGGGGAGCTGTTTTTT. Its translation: CSVEGTSNTGELFF.

In DNA form, the CDR3 reads TGTGCCAGCAGCTGGGGGGACAGAAAGGTAACTCAGCCCCAGCATTTT. As protein: CASSWGDRKVTQPQHF. The genes are TRBV5-8 and TRBJ1-5; 7 bases match TRBD1. V gave up 3 bases and J gave up 6 bases; unmatched junction bases: 12. The CDR3 is 16 amino acids. Germline values: CDR1 SGHTS, CDR2 YDEGEE.

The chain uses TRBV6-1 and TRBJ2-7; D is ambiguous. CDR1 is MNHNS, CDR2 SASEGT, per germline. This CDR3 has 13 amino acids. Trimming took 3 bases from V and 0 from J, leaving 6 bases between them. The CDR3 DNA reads TGTGCCAGCAGTGAGGCAAGCTCCTACGAGCAGTACTTC. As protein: CASSEASSYEQYF.

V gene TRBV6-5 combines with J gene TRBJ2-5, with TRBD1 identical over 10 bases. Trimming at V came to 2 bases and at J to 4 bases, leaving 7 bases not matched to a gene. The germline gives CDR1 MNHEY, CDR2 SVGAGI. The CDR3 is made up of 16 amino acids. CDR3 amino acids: CASSYRVGTGVETQYF. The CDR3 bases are TGTGCCAGCAGTTACAGGGTGGGGACAGGGGTAGAGACCCAGTACTTC.

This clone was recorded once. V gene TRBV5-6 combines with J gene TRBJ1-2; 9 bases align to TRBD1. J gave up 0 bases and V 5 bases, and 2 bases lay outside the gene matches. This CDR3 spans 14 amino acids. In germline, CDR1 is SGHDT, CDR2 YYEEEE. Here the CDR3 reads CASSGDRANYGYTF. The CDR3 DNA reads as TGTGCCAGCAGTGGGGACAGGGCTAACTATGGCTACACCTTC.

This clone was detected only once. CDR3 in amino acids: CATWTGPPDNSPLHF. The CDR3, as DNA: TGTGCCACGTGGACAGGGCCCCCGGACAATTCACCCCTCCACTTT. This rearrangement joins TRBV2 to TRBJ1-6; 8 nucleotides agree with TRBD1. V shed 10 bases, J shed 7 bases, and the junction held 12 bases outside the gene matches. This CDR3 comprises 15 residues. Looked up from germline, CDR1 is SNHLY and CDR2 is FYNNEI.

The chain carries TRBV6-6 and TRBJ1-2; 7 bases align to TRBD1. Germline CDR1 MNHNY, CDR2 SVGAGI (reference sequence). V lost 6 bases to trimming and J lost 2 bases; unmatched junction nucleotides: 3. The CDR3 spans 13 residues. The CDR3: CASSSTGNYGYTF. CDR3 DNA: TGTGCCAGCAGCTCGACAGGGAACTATGGCTACACCTTC.

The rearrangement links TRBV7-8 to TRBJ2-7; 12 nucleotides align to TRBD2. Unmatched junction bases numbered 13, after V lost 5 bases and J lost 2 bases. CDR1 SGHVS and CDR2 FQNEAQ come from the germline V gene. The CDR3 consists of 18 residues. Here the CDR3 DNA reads TGTGCCAGCAGCCTACTCAGCGGACTAGCGGGAATGGCCTACGAGCAGTACTTC. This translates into CASSLLSGLAGMAYEQYF.

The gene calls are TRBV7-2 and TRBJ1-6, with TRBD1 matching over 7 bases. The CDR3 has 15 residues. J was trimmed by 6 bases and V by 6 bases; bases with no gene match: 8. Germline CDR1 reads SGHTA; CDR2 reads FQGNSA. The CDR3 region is CASRSGQVPNSPLHF. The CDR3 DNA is TGTGCCAGCAGATCCGGACAGGTCCCTAATTCACCCCTCCACTTT.

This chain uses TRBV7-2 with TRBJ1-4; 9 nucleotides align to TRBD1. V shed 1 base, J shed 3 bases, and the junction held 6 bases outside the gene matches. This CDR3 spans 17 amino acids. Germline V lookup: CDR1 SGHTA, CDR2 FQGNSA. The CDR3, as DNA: TGTGCCAGCAGCTTAGGAACAGGGGGCCGAGCTAATGAAAAACTGTTTTTT. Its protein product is CASSLGTGGRANEKLFF.

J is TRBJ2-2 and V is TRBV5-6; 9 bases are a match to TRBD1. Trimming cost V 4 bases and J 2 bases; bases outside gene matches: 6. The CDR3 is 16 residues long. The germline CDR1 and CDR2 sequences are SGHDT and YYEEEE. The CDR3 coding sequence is TGTGCCAGCAGCGGCGGGACAGGGTATAACACCGGGGAGCTGTTTTTT. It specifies CASSGGTGYNTGELFF.

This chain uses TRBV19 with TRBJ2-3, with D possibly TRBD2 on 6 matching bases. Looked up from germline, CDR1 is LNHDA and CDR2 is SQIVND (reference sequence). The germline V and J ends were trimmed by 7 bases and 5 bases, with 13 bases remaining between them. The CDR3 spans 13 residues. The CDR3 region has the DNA TGTGCCAGTACAACTAGCAGTGGAGATACGCAGTATTTT. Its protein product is CASTTSSGDTQYF.

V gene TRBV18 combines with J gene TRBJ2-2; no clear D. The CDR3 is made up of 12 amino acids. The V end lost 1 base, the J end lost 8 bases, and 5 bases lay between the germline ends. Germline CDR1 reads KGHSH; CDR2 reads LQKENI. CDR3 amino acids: CASSPRLGELFF. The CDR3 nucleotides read TGTGCCAGCTCACCACGTTTAGGGGAGCTGTTTTTT.

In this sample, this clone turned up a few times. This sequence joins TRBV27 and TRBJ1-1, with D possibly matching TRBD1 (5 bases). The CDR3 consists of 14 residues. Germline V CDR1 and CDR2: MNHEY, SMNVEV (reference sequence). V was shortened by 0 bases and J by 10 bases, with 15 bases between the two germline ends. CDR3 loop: CASSLSRYETVAFF. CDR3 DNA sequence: TGTGCCAGCAGTTTATCGAGGTATGAGACAGTAGCTTTCTTT.

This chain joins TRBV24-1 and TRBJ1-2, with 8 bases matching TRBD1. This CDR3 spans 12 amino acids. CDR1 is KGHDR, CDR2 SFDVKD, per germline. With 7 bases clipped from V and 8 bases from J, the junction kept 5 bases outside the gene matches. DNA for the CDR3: TGTGCCACCAGCGACAGGGGTTGGGGCTACACCTTC. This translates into CATSDRGWGYTF.

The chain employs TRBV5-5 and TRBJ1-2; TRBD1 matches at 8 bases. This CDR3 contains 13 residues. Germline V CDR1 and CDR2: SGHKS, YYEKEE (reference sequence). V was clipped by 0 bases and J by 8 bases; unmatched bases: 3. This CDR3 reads CASSLVQGVGYTF. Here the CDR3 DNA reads TGTGCCAGCAGCTTGGTACAGGGGGTCGGCTACACCTTC. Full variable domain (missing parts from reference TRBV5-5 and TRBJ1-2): DAGVTQSPTHLIKTRGQQVTLRCSPISGHKSVSWYQQVLGQGPQFIFQYYEKEERGRGNFPDRFSARQFPNYSSELNVNALLLGDSALYLCASSLVQGVGYTFGSGTRLTVV.